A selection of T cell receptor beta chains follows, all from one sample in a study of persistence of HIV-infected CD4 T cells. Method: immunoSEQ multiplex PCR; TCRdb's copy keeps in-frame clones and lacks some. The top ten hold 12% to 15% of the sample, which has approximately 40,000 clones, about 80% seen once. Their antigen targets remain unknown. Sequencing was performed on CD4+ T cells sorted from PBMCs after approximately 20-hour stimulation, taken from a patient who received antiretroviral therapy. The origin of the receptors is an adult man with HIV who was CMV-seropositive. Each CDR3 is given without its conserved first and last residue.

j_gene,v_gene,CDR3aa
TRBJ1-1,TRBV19,ASTLGGTRNTEAF
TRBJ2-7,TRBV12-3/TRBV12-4,ASRKGANEQY
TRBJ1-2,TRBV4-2,ASSQDLPARTSLYGYT
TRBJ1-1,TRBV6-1,ASSDFIAEAF
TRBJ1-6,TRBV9,ASSLSDSPSPLH
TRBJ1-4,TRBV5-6,ASSIPRGEKLF
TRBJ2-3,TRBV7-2,ASSLATSTDTQY
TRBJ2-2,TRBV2,ASSWAGVTGELF
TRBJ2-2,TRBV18,ASSPYSLGGANTGELF
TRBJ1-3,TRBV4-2,ASSQGLDRSSGNTIY
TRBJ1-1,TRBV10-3,AISGRNTEAF
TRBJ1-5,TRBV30,AWSDSGRRQPQH
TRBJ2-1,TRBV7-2,ASSLDGNSYNEQF
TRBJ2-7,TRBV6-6,ASSYSGQASYEQY
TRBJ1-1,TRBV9,ASSVGTFMANTEAF
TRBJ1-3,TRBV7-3,ASSFSAGAGNTIY
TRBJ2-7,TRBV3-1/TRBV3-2,ASSQAAGGEQY
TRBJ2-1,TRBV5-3,ARKVAGKWGNEQF
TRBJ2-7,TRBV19,ASSPWTGTYEQY
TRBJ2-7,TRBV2,ASSTGGHSYEQY
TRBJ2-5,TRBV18,ASSPPTLKGETQY
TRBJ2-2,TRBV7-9,ASSQRQGRINTGELF
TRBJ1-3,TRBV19,ASSIDRGSGNTIY
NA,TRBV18,ASSPQGSGVPYEQY
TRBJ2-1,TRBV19,ASSNSRRLAYNEQF
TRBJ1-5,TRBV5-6,ASSHYTQEIKPQH
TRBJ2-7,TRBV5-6,ASSFTGVHEQY
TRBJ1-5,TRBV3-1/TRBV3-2,ASSPRGGSNQPQH
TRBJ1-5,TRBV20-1,SARDRDNQPQH
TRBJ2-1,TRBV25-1,ASSDLHNYNEQF
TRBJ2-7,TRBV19,ASSRSRTGVFYEQY
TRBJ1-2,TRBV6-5,ASSVDRAPYGYT
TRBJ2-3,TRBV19,ASSREGRGTDTQY
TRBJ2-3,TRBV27,ASSSIVLSTDTQY
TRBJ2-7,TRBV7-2,ASSTRLAGEDYEQY
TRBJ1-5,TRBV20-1,SASGGPGQPQH
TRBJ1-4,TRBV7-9,ASSLAGPGEKLF
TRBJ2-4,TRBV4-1,ASSQSYGVDRVLAKNIQY
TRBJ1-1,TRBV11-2,ASSLVLAGLNTEAF
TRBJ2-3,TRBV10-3,AISESDFTATDTQY
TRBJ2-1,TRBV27,ASSFLETSGRAEQF
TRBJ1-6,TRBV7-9,ASSFLAGLNSPLH
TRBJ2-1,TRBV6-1,ASSEVDYNEQF